What follows are 22 T cell receptor beta chains derived from one specimen sequenced in a study of blood T cells in healthy people across ages (dated by TCRdb to the mid-2010s). Library construction relied on 5' RACE. Data came from an Illumina HiSeq 2500. A second PCR of roughly 7 to 12 cycles was performed with a sample-barcoded 5' primer and a J-beta primer mix. Using fastp at Q25 and MiXCR, TCRdb reprocessed the public reads and kept productive beta chains. Rows are combined by CDR3 protein, so each entry shows the most common genes and DNA. The sample contains fewer than 800,000 distinct CDR3 sequences, around 21% of them found a single time. The ten largest clonotypes hold about 3.6% of the sample. Source material: blood. The receptors were sampled from a man aged 65 to 85 in good health.

This clonotype was picked up a small number of times. This chain uses TRBV7-2 with TRBJ2-1; TRBD2 agrees at 10 bases. Per germline, CDR1 SGHTA and CDR2 FQGNSA. This CDR3 has 16 residues. V was pared by 5 bases and J by 2 bases, with 6 bases of the junction left unmatched. The CDR3 reads CASSPRTSGTYNEQFF. The CDR3 DNA follows: TGTGCCAGCAGCCCCCGGACTAGCGGCACCTACAATGAGCAGTTCTTC.

This clonotype was seen only a few times. The J gene is TRBJ2-3, the V gene TRBV2, with TRBD2 matching 8 bases. After removal of 10 bases from V and 5 bases from J, the junction contained 17 bases not matched to a gene. This CDR3 is built from 16 residues. CDR1 is SNHLY, CDR2 FYNNEI, per germline. The CDR3 loop is CATPGEREQWRDTQYF. The CDR3 DNA reads as TGTGCCACCCCGGGGGAGCGGGAGCAGTGGAGAGATACGCAGTATTTT.

This clonotype was recorded many times. The V gene is TRBV28, the J gene TRBJ1-1; D unresolved. Germline V gene lookup returns CDR1 MDHEN and CDR2 SYDVKM. The CDR3 contains 12 residues. The V end lost 7 bases, the J end lost 1 base, and 7 bases lay between the germline ends. The CDR3 spells CASKEQNTEAFF. The CDR3 DNA is TGTGCCAGCAAGGAACAGAACACTGAAGCTTTCTTT.

This clonotype has just a few counts. The chain is built from TRBV12-3 or TRBV12-4 and TRBJ2-5; 9 positions match TRBD2. V shed 6 bases and J 5 bases; nucleotides not matched to a gene: 13. The CDR3 covers 16 residues. CDR3: CASSTLGTSRKETQYF. The CDR3 DNA reads as TGTGCCAGCAGCACACTAGGGACTAGCAGGAAGGAGACCCAGTACTTC.

The chain uses TRBV20-1 and TRBJ2-7; 11 bases are shared with TRBD2. After removal of 6 bases from V and 0 bases from J, the junction contained 7 bases not matched to a gene. Germline CDR1 DFQATT, CDR2 SNEGSKA (reference sequence). CDR3 length: 15 amino acids. CDR3 nucleotide sequence: TGCAGTGCAAGTACGACTAGCGGGAACTCCTACGAGCAGTACTTC. This codes for CSASTTSGNSYEQYF.

The J gene is TRBJ2-5, the V gene TRBV9, with no clear D. CDR1 is SGDLS and CDR2 is YYNGEE in the germline V gene. CDR3 length: 16 amino acids. V dropped 4 bases and J dropped 0 bases, with 16 bases sitting between them. The DNA of the CDR3 is TGTGCCAGCAGCTTCCCCCTGGTATCCTACCAAGAGACCCAGTACTTC. Translated: CASSFPLVSYQETQYF.

This clonotype has just a few counts. This chain uses TRBV5-1 with TRBJ2-5, with 7 bases aligning to TRBD1. The CDR3 is made up of 15 amino acids. Unmatched junction bases numbered 7, after V lost 3 bases and J lost 2 bases. Germline V gene lookup returns CDR1 SGHRS and CDR2 YFSETQ. The CDR3 spells CASSSGQATQETQYF. CDR3 bases: TGCGCCAGCAGCTCTGGACAGGCGACACAAGAGACCCAGTACTTC.

The chain carries TRBV25-1 and TRBJ2-1; 7 bases match TRBD1. This CDR3 has 13 amino acids. V was clipped by 2 bases and J by 7 bases; unmatched bases: 2. Per germline, CDR1 MGHDK and CDR2 SYGVNS. CDR3 bases: TGTGCCAGCAGTGAAGCAGGGGGAAATGAGCAGTTCTTC. Protein sequence: CASSEAGGNEQFF.

Details on this clonotype: A read error may account for a junction end that differs from germline. V and J are TRBV4-1 and TRBJ1-3; 7 positions match TRBD1. The CDR3 covers 20 residues. The germline gives CDR1 MGHRA, CDR2 YSYEKL. The CDR3 DNA follows: TGCGCCAGCAGTCAAGTGGAAGGGGGCAGTTTAGGGACCTCTGGAAACACCATATATTTT. This gives the protein CASSQVEGGSLGTSGNTIYF.

This chain connects TRBV20-1 to TRBJ1-1, with 9 bases that match TRBD1. The junction had 2 bases not matched to a gene; V was cut back by 0 bases and J by 0 bases. CDR3 length: 15 amino acids. Germline assignment: CDR1 DFQATT and CDR2 SNEGSKA (reference sequence). In DNA form, the CDR3 reads TGCAGTGCTAGAGAACAGGGGGCGATGAACACTGAAGCTTTCTTT. The encoded protein is CSAREQGAMNTEAFF.

This clonotype was seen a few times. The chain joins TRBV25-1 to TRBJ1-4; the match to TRBD1 covers 8 bases. V was clipped by 3 bases and J by 7 bases; unmatched bases: 10. This CDR3 spans 16 amino acids. Germline V lookup: CDR1 MGHDK, CDR2 SYGVNS. The CDR3 spells CASSDPGRGPGEKLFF. The CDR3 DNA reads as TGTGCCAGCAGTGATCCCGGCAGGGGGCCTGGTGAAAAACTGTTTTTT.

In this sample, this clonotype turned up a few times. J is TRBJ1-4 and V is TRBV10-2; the D is unclear. Germline V lookup: CDR1 WSHSY, CDR2 SAAADI. The CDR3 is 15 amino acids. The V gene lost 3 bases and the J gene lost 3 bases, with 11 bases spanning the gap. The CDR3 protein is CASSDRNQPNEKLFF. CDR3 coding DNA: TGCGCCAGCAGTGACCGGAATCAGCCTAATGAAAAACTGTTTTTT.

This clonotype has only a few counts. The V and J genes are TRBV29-1 and TRBJ2-1, with 8 bases matching TRBD2. Trimming took 3 bases from V and 3 from J; bases not matched to a gene: 1. The CDR3 length is 13 residues. Germline CDR1 and CDR2: SQVTM and ANQGSEA. The DNA for the CDR3 is TGCAGCGTTGAGGGACTAGGCTACAATGAGCAGTTCTTC. This sequence encodes CSVEGLGYNEQFF.

J is TRBJ1-1 and V is TRBV29-1; D may be TRBD1 (6 bases). Trimming stripped 7 bases from V and 0 bases from J, with 18 bases between. This CDR3 comprises 15 residues. The germline V gene has CDR1 SQVTM and CDR2 ANQGSEA. The CDR3 region is CSAGGDTRMNTEAFF. The DNA of the CDR3 is TGCAGCGCTGGGGGGGACACTCGAATGAACACTGAAGCTTTCTTT.

The table lists this clonotype with a few counts. The chain is built from TRBV14 and TRBJ1-4, with TRBD1 as a possible D gene (5 bases). Germline V CDR1 and CDR2: SGHDN, FVKESK. The V end lost 1 base, the J end lost 7 bases, and 13 bases lay between the germline ends. The CDR3 has 15 amino acids. The CDR3, as DNA: TGTGCCAGCAGCCAAGTTGGACAAGCGGTTGAAAAACTGTTTTTT. Translating gives CASSQVGQAVEKLFF.

The chain carries TRBV7-2 and TRBJ1-1, with TRBD1 matching 9 bases. J lost 7 bases, V lost 6 bases, and 3 bases had no gene match. This CDR3 comprises 12 residues. Looked up from germline, CDR1 is SGHTA and CDR2 is FQGNSA. Here the CDR3 DNA reads TGTGCCAGCAGACAGGGGGCAGGTGAAGCTTTCTTT. Its protein is CASRQGAGEAFF. The full variable domain, with the rest looked up from reference TRBV7-2 and TRBJ1-1, is GAGVSQSPSNKVTEKGKDVELRCDPISGHTALYWYRQSLGQGLEFLIYFQGNSAPDKSGLPSDRFSAERTGGSVSTLTIQRTQQEDSAVYLCASRQGAGEAFFGQGTRLTVV.

The gene calls are TRBV7-9 and TRBJ2-1, with D tentatively TRBD1 or TRBD2 (5 bases each). With 5 bases removed from V and 5 bases from J, the gap between germline ends came to 13 bases. Germline CDR1 and CDR2: SEHNR and FQNEAQ (reference sequence). The CDR3 has 14 residues. CDR3 amino acids: CASSPGDHNNEQFF. The CDR3 nucleotides are TGTGCCAGCAGCCCCGGGGACCACAACAATGAGCAGTTCTTC.

The chain carries TRBV11-2 and TRBJ2-3; possible D gene TRBD2, 6 bases. The germline V and J ends were trimmed by 0 bases and 1 base, with 8 bases remaining between them. The CDR3 is 15 residues long. CDR1 SGHAT and CDR2 FQNNGV come from the germline V gene. The chain's CDR3 is CASSLDGGRTDTQYF. In DNA, the CDR3 is TGTGCCAGCAGCTTAGACGGGGGACGCACAGATACGCAGTATTTT.

The chain is built from TRBV4-3 and TRBJ2-3, with 10 bases lining up with TRBD2. J was trimmed by 2 bases and V by 4 bases; bases with no gene match: 3. In germline, CDR1 is LGHNA, CDR2 YSLEER. CDR3 length equals 15 residues. CDR3 in amino acids: CASSRGTSDTDTQYF. CDR3 DNA sequence: TGCGCCAGCAGCCGGGGGACTAGCGACACAGATACGCAGTATTTT.

Regarding this clonotype: At one boundary the junction diverges from the germline segment, which might be a read error. V and J are TRBV7-6 and TRBJ2-1; no definite D call. The CDR3 contains 15 residues. Germline V gives CDR1 SGHVS, CDR2 FNYEAQ. In DNA form, the CDR3 reads TGTGCCAGCAGCTTAAGTCGGAAGACCTACAATGAGCAGTCCTTC. Amino acid sequence: CASSLSRKTYNEQSF.

The chain is built from TRBV7-2 and TRBJ2-7; D uncertain. This CDR3 has 13 amino acids. V lost 4 bases and J 2 bases, leaving 9 bases between the germline ends. CDR1 SGHTA and CDR2 FQGNSA come from the germline V gene. The CDR3 coding sequence is TGTGCCAGCAGCTCCGTCGATGCCTACGAGCAGTACTTC. It translates to CASSSVDAYEQYF.

In this sample, this clonotype turned up a few times. At one of its ends the junction is not consistent with the germline gene, which may arise from a read error. The chain has TRBV5-5 and TRBJ1-2; maybe TRBD1 (5 bases). Germline lookup yields CDR1 SGHKS and CDR2 YYEKEE (reference sequence). The CDR3 is made up of 15 amino acids. Here the CDR3 DNA reads TGTGCCAGCAGCCAGACAGCGTCAGCTAACTATGACTACACCTTC. Residues: CASSQTASANYDYTF. Together with reference TRBV5-5 and TRBJ1-2, the CDR3 gives the full variable domain: DAGVTQSPTHLIKTRGQQVTLRCSPISGHKSVSWYQQVLGQGPQFIFQYYEKEERGRGNFPDRFSARQFPNYSSELNVNALLLGDSALYLCASSQTASANYDYTFGSGTRLTVV.